This T cell receptor (beta chain) is drawn from a study of blood T cell repertoires in COVID-19. Using immunoSEQ multiplex PCR, the repertoire was profiled, and TCRdb retains in-frame clones only, with some absent. The sample carries around 440,000 clones, more than 70% recorded once. The CDR3 consists of 14 residues. Germline V gene lookup returns CDR1 SGHTA and CDR2 FQGNSA. V was clipped by 3 bases and J by 5 bases, with 11 bases between them. The specimen sequenced was peripheral blood. The chain combines TRBV7-2 with TRBJ2-4, with TRBD1 as a possible D gene (6 bases). This clonotype was sampled from a woman in her 50s with COVID-19, enrolled during active disease. The CDR3 bases are TGTGCCAGCAGCTTGGGGGCAGGGGAAAACATTCAGTACTTC. As protein: CASSLGAGENIQYF.